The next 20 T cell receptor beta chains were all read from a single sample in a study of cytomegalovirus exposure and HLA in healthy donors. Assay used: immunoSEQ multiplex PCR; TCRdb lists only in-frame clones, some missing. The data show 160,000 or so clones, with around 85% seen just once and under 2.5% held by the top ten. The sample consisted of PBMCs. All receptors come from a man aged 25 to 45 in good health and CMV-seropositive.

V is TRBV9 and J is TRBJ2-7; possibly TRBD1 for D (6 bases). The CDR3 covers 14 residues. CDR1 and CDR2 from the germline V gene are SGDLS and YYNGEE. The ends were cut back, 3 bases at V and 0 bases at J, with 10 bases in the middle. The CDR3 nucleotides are TGTGCCAGCAGCGCCGGGACATTCTCCTACGAGCAGTACTTC. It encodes CASSAGTFSYEQYF.

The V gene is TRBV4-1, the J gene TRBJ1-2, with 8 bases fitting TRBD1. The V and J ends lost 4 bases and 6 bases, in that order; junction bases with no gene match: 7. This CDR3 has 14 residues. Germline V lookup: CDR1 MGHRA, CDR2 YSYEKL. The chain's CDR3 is CASSLGQGQDGYTF. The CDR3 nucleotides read TGCGCCAGCAGCCTCGGACAGGGTCAGGATGGCTACACCTTC.

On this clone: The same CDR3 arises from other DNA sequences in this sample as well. CDR3 nucleotides: TGCGCCAGCAGCTTGAGGGGAGGTCCGCCAAACACTGAAGCTTTCTTT. It translates to CASSLRGGPPNTEAFF. V usage is TRBV5-1 and J usage is TRBJ1-1; perhaps TRBD1 as D (5 bases). The CDR3 contains 16 residues. V lost 1 base, J lost 2 bases, and 15 bases lay in between. The germline gives CDR1 SGHRS, CDR2 YFSETQ.

The CDR3 region has the DNA TGTGCCAGCAGCTTGAACAGGGCCGAGACCCAGTACTTC. It is translated as CASSLNRAETQYF. This chain links TRBV5-6 with TRBJ2-5; the D gene is possibly TRBD1 (6 bases). Looked up from germline, CDR1 is SGHDT and CDR2 is YYEEEE. V gave up 1 base and J gave up 5 bases, with 9 bases separating them. The CDR3 covers 13 residues.

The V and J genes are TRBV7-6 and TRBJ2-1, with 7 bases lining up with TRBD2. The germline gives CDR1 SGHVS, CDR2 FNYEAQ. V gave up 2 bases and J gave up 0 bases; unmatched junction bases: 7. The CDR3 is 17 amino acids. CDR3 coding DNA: TGTGCCAGCAGCTTACCCTCAGGCGGGAGCTCCTACAATGAGCAGTTCTTC. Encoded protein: CASSLPSGGSSYNEQFF.

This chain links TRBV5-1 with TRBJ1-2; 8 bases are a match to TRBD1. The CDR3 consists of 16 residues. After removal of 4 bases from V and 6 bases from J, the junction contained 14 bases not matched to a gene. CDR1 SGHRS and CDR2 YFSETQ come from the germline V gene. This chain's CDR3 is CASSLIGQGQLDGYTF. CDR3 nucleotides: TGCGCCAGCAGCCTGATAGGACAGGGACAGCTAGATGGCTACACCTTC.

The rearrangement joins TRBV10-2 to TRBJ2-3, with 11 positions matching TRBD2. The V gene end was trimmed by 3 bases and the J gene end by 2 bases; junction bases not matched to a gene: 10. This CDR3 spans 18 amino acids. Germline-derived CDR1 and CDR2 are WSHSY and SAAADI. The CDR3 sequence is CASSDPLGTSGFTDTQYF. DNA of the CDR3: TGCGCCAGCAGTGATCCTCTCGGGACTAGCGGCTTCACAGATACGCAGTATTTT.

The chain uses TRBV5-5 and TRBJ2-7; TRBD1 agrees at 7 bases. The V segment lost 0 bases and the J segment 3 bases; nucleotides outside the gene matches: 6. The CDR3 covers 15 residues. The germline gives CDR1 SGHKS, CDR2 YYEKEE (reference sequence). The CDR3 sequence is CASSLATGELYEQYF. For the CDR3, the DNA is TGTGCCAGCAGCTTGGCTACAGGGGAACTCTACGAGCAGTACTTC.

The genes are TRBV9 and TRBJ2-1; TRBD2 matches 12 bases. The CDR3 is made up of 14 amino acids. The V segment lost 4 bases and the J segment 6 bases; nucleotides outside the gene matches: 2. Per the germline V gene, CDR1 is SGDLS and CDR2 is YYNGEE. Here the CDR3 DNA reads TGTGCCAGCAGCCGGACTAGCGGGGCCAATGAGCAGTTCTTC. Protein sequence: CASSRTSGANEQFF.

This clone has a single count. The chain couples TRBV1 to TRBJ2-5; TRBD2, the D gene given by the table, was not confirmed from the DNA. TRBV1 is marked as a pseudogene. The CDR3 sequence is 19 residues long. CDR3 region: CTSSQDSPTHPGEQETQYF. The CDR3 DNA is TGCACCAGCAGCCAAGATTCCCCGACTCACCCGGGAGAACAAGAGACCCAGTACTTC.

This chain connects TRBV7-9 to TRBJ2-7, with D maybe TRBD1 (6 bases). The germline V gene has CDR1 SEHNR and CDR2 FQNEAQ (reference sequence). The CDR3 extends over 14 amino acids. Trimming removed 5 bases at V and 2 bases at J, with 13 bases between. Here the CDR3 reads CASSGAGTPYEQYF. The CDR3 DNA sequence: TGTGCCAGCAGCGGAGCCGGGACACCCTACGAGCAGTACTTC.

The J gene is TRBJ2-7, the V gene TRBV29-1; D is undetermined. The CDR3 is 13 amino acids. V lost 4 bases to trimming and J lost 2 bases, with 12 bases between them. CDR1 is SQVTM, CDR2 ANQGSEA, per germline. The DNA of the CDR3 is TGCAGCGTTGCCCCTGACGGAGCCTACGAGCAGTACTTC. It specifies CSVAPDGAYEQYF.

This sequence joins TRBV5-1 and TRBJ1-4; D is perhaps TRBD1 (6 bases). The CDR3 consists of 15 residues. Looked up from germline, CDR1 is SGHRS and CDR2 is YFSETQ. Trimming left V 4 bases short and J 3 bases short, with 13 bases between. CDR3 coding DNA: TGCGCCAGCAGCGCTACAGGGAAAGCTAATGAAAAACTGTTTTTT. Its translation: CASSATGKANEKLFF.

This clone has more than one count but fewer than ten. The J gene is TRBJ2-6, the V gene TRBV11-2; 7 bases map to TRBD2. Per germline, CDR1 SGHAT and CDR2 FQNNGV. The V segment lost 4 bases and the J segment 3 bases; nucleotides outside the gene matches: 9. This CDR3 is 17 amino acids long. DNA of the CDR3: TGTGCCAGCAGCTCGGGGGGTCTTGTGGTTGGGGCCAACGTCCTGACTTTC. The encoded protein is CASSSGGLVVGANVLTF.

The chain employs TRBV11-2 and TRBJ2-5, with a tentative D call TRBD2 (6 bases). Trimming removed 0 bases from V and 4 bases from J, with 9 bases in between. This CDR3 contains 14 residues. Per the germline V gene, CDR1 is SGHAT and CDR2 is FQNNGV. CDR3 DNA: TGTGCCAGCAGCTTAGATCGAGCGGGAGAGACCCAGTACTTC. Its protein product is CASSLDRAGETQYF.

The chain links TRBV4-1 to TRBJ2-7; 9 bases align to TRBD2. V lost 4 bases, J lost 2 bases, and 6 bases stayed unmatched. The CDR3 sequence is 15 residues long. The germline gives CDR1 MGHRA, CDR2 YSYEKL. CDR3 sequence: CASSPGTSPPYEQYF. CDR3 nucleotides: TGCGCCAGCAGCCCCGGGACTAGCCCGCCCTACGAGCAGTACTTC.

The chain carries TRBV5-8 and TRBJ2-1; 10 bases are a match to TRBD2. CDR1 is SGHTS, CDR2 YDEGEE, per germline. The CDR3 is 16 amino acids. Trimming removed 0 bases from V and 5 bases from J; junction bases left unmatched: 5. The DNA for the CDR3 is TGTGCCAGCAGCTTGGGCCCTAGCGGGGGCGACAATGAGCAGTTCTTC. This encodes CASSLGPSGGDNEQFF.

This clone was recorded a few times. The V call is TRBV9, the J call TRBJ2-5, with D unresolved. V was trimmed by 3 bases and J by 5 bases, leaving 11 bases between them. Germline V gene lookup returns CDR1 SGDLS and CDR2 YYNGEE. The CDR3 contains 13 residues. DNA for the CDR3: TGTGCCAGCAGCGAGAGCCGAAGTGAGACCCAGTACTTC. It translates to CASSESRSETQYF.

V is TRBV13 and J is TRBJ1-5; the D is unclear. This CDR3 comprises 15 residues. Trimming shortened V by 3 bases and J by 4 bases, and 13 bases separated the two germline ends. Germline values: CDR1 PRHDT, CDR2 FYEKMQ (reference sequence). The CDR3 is CASSFGLLGNQPQHF. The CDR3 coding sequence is TGTGCCAGCAGCTTTGGACTGTTGGGGAATCAGCCCCAGCATTTT.

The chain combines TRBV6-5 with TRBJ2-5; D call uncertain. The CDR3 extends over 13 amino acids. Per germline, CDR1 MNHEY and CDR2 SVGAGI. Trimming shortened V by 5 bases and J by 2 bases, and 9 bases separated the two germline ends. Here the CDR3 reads CASSIGLQETQYF. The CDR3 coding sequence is TGTGCCAGCAGTATTGGGCTACAAGAGACCCAGTACTTC.